This T cell receptor (beta chain) was captured in a study of blood T cell repertoires in COVID-19. The wider study: Samples representing acute and convalescent COVID-19 were sourced from the United States, Italy and Spain. PBMCs, B-cell-depleted T cells, or T cells provided the cDNA or gDNA that made up the material.

In the authors' workflow: It was from reference gene primer amplification that nucleated cell counts were estimated. The protocol was immunoSEQ multiplex PCR, while the TCRdb copy is restricted to in-frame clones and leaves out a portion. D and trimming come from the DNA, and the V and J calls and clone size come from that table. This sample has 55,000 to 90,000 clones, with 80% to 95% found just once. From germline, CDR1 is LNHNV and CDR2 YYDKDF (reference sequence). The CDR3 runs to 15 residues. The trim removed 1 base at V and 4 bases at J, leaving 3 bases unmatched. This sequence joins TRBV15 and TRBJ2-5; 10 nucleotides align to TRBD2. The TCR was taken from a human donor with active COVID-19. The donor label of this sample is uncertain. The sample consisted of peripheral blood. CDR3 in DNA: TGTGCCACCAGCAGAGGGTCTAGCGGGAGAGAGACCCAGTACTTC. This gives the protein CATSRGSSGRETQYF. Based on the CDR3 plus reference TRBV15 and TRBJ2-5, the full variable domain is DAMVIQNPRYQVTQFGKPVTLSCSQTLNHNVMYWYQQKSSQAPKLLFHYYDKDFNNEADTPDNFQSRRPNTSFCFLDIRSPGLGDTAMYLCATSRGSSGRETQYFGPGTRLLVL.